The T cell receptor beta chain described here comes from a study of vaccination and CD4 T cells after COVID-19. Points on this clonotype: Its specificity is unknown.

The treatment here: roughly 10-day PBMC culture with coronavirus spike peptide pools or control peptides (ViraFEST assay). Cultured CD4+ T cells had their DNA profiled by the Oncomine TCR Beta short-read assay. From the PCR reads, TCRdb called clonotypes with MiXCR, one entry per CDR3 protein. The sample comprises about 8,500 distinct CDR3 sequences, more than 20% of which are singletons, and about 20% rests with the top ten. The CDR3 totals 15 residues. V lost 3 bases and J lost 6; bases outside the gene matches: 10. The sample was cultured CD4+ T cells from blood. The rearrangement uses TRBV23-1 and TRBJ2-7; 8 nucleotides line up with TRBD1. TRBV23-1 belongs to the ORF category, with a function that is uncertain. The receptor was isolated from a human donor with COVID-19. CDR3 in DNA: TGCGCCAGCAGTCACCCGGGACAGGACGGCGCCGAGCAGTACTTC. It yields the protein CASSHPGQDGAEQYF.